One sample yielded the 2 T cell receptor beta chains listed below, sequenced in a study of T-cell reconstitution after alpha-beta-depleted transplantation in children. Construction of the TCRbeta library involved unique molecular identifiers. TCRdb reprocessed the PCR reads with MiXCR, giving one entry per CDR3 protein. The top ten hold 6.3% of the sample, which has 250,000 or so distinct CDR3 sequences, 8.2% seen once. The sequencing used PBMCs, mostly from graft donor cells, collected 180 days after TCRalphabeta/CD19-depleted stem cell transplant. These receptors were collected from a male patient aged 5 to 17 who had a stem cell transplant for acute lymphoblastic leukemia, so the T cells may come from the graft donor.

This clonotype showed up many times. V and J are TRBV7-8 and TRBJ1-5, with no clear D. Trimming removed 7 bases at V and 0 bases at J, with 22 bases between. Germline values: CDR1 SGHVS, CDR2 FQNEAQ. The CDR3 is 18 amino acids. CDR3 sequence reads: CASNPRGRRIYSNQPQHF. CDR3 nucleotides: TGTGCCAGCAACCCCCGGGGTCGGAGGATTTATAGCAATCAGCCCCAGCATTTT.

In its sample, this clonotype was seen many times. The chain couples TRBV12-5 to TRBJ2-2; 7 bases are shared with TRBD2. CDR3 size: 13 residues. The germline V gene has CDR1 LGHNT and CDR2 FRNRAP. Trimming cost V 4 bases and J 5 bases; bases outside gene matches: 1. For the CDR3, the DNA is TGTGCTAGTGGTTCCGGGGGGACCGGGGAGCTGTTTTTT. Translated: CASGSGGTGELFF.